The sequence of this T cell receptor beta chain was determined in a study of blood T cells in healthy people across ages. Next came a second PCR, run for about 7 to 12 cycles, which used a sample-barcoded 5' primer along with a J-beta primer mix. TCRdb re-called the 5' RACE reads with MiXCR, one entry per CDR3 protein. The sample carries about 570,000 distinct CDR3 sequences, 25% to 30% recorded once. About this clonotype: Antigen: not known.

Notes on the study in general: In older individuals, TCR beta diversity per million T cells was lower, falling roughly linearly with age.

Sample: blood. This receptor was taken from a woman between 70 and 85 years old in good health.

This chain's CDR3 is CASSSRTELNTGELFF. DNA of the CDR3: TGTGCCAGCTCATCAAGGACAGAGCTGAACACCGGGGAGCTGTTTTTT. The gene calls are TRBV18 and TRBJ2-2; D is possibly TRBD1 (6 bases). Trimming took 5 bases from V and 1 from J, leaving 14 bases between them. Germline CDR1 reads KGHSH; CDR2 reads LQKENI. This CDR3 is built from 16 residues.